This entry concerns a single T cell receptor (beta chain). Its antigen is currently unknown. This specimen comes from a study of T cells after yellow fever vaccination. Findings and limits, study-wide: Primary-vaccination clones mostly resurfaced post-booster (just under 98% CD4, more than 80% CD8). The appearance of a small share of clonotypes in both CD4 and CD8 compartments was observed. The study noted that FACS-sorted repertoires could contain abundant clonotypes contaminating from the bulk population.

By 5'RACE template switching, TCR cDNA was produced, with a universal primer site and UMIs added in the process. TCRdb re-analysed the 5' RACE reads in MiXCR, keeping a single row per CDR3 protein. Among some 340,000 distinct CDR3 sequences listed, approximately 12% were seen once. The TCR originated in a man aged 18 to 29 who received the YFV17D yellow fever vaccine. This material consisted of CD4+ T cells sorted from PBMCs, taken 45 days after the yellow fever booster vaccination.

CDR3 in amino acids: CASSPAGTGANYGYTF. The CDR3 nucleotides read TGTGCCAGCAGCCCGGCCGGGACAGGAGCTAACTATGGCTACACCTTC. V and J are TRBV7-3 and TRBJ1-2, with 8 bases that match TRBD1. V lost 5 bases to trimming and J lost 0 bases; unmatched junction nucleotides: 8. CDR3 length: 16 amino acids. Germline-derived CDR1 and CDR2 are SGHTA and FQGTGA.